This entry concerns a single TCR beta chain. Its cognate antigen is unknown. The data derive from a study of a mutant IDH1 vaccine in newly diagnosed glioma. On the study more broadly: Treated individuals were approximately 62% male and roughly 40% female, averaging roughly 40 years of age. The study held visit V12 at week 35 and visit V13 at week 47.

The CDR3 runs 17 residues. The germline V gene encodes CDR1 PRHDT and CDR2 FYEKMQ (reference sequence). The trim removed 10 bases at V and 4 bases at J, leaving 18 bases unmatched. Assay used: immunoSEQ multiplex PCR; TCRdb lists only in-frame clones, some missing. The sample holds 60,000 to 65,000 clones, about four fifths seen once. General study results and limits: Immune responses arising from the vaccine appeared in roughly 95% of patients.

Time point meaning: week 47, end of study. Every vaccine dose comprised 300 ug of mutant IDH1 20-mer peptide plus topical imiquimod. The starting material was PBMCs, obtained from a glioma patient whose treatment included an IDH1 peptide vaccine. This sequence originates from a man between 25 and 39 years old with glioma. The chain has TRBV13 and TRBJ2-1; TRBD2 aligns across 8 bases. The CDR3 loop reads CATPSLSTGGGYNEQFF. The CDR3 DNA reads as TGTGCCACCCCGTCCTTGTCAACCGGGGGGGGTTACAATGAGCAGTTCTTC.